This record looks at one T cell receptor beta chain sequence and its context. The sample comes from a study of cytomegalovirus exposure and HLA in healthy donors. CDR3 length: 12 amino acids. Per the germline V gene, CDR1 is SQVTM and CDR2 is ANQGSEA. Trimming removed 7 bases from V and 4 bases from J; junction bases left unmatched: 3. The PCR employed 60 Vbeta primers together with 13 Jbeta primers. The assay was immunoSEQ multiplex PCR, and TCRdb's table has in-frame clones only and misses some. The table has roughly 190,000 clones, around 83% seen once. The sequenced sample was PBMCs. The V gene is TRBV29-1, the J gene TRBJ1-1; 10 nucleotides align to TRBD1. The sequence was collected from a man in his forties or fifties in good health and CMV-seropositive. Here the CDR3 reads CSARDRGTEAFF. The CDR3, as DNA: TGCAGCGCAAGGGACAGGGGCACTGAAGCTTTCTTT.